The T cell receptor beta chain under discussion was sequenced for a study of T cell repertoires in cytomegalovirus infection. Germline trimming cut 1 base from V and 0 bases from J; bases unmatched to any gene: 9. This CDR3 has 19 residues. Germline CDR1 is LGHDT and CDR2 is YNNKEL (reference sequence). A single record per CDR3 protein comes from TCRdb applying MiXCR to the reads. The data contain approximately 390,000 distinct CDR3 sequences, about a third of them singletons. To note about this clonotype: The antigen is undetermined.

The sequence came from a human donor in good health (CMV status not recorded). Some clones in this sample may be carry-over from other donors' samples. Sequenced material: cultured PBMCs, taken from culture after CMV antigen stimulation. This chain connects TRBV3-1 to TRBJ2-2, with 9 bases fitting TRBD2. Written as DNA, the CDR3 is TGTGCCAGCAGCCAAGGCGACCGGGGACTAGCAGCGAACACCGGGGAGCTGTTTTTT. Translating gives CASSQGDRGLAANTGELFF.